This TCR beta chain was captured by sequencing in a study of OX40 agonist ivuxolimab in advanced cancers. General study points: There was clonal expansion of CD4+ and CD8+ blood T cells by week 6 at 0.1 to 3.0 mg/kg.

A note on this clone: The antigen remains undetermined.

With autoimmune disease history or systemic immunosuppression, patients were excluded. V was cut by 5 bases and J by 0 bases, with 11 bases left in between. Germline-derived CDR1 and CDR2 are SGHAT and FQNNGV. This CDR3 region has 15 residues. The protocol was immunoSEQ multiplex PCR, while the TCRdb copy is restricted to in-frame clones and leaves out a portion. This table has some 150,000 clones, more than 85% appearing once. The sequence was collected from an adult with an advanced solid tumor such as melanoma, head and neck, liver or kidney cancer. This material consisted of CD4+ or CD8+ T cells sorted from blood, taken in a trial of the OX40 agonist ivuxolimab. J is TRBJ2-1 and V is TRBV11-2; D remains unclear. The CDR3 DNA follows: TGTGCCAGCAGCCGTAGTGGGATCTCCTACAATGAGCAGTTCTTC. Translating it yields CASSRSGISYNEQFF.